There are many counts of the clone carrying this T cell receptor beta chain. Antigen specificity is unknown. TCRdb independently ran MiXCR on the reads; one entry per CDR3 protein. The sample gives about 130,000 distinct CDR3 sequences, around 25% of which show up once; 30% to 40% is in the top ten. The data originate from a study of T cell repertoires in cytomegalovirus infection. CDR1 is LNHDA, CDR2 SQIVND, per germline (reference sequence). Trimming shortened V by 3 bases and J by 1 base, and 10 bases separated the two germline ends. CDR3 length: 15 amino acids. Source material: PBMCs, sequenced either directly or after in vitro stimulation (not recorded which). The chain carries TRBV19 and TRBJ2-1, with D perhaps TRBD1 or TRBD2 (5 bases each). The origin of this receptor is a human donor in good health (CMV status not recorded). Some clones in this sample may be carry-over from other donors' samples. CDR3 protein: CASSIEGISYNEQFF. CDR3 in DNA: TGTGCCAGTAGTATCGAGGGGATTTCCTACAATGAGCAGTTCTTC. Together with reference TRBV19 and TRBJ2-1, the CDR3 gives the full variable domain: DGGITQSPKYLFRKEGQNVTLSCEQNLNHDAMYWYRQDPGQGLRLIYYSQIVNDFQKGDIAEGYSVSREKKESFPLTVTSAQKNPTAFYLCASSIEGISYNEQFFGPGTRLTVL.